This is a list of T cell receptor beta chains from one sample in a study of radiation and T cells in renal cell carcinoma. Repertoires were generated with immunoSEQ multiplex PCR, while TCRdb's copy carries only in-frame clones and drops some. The data contain 150,000 or so clones, about 87% of them seen just once; the ten biggest clones take up around 4.4%. Specimen: blood, collected from a patient whose treatment included radiotherapy and nephrectomy. These receptors were taken from a woman aged 70 to 79 with renal cell carcinoma. Each CDR3 is given with its conserved first and last residue. Each record gives: V gene, D gene, J gene, clone size, CDR3 protein, CDR3 DNA. A D gene is named only where the DNA matches it firmly. Clone sizes are given selectively: once, few, many, or a class where the clone is expanded.

>TRBV6-1|-|TRBJ1-6|once
CASSEGYRASYNSPLHF
TGTGCCAGCAGTGAAGGGTACAGGGCCTCCTATAATTCACCCCTCCACTTT
>TRBV4-3|-|TRBJ1-1|-
CASSVGESEAFF
TGCGCCAGCAGCGTAGGGGAATCTGAAGCTTTCTTT
>TRBV28|-|TRBJ1-5|-
CASSNRGGFEQPQHF
TGTGCCAGCAGTAATCGGGGGGGATTCGAACAGCCCCAGCATTTT
>TRBV18|-|TRBJ1-3|-
CASQSGNTIYF
TGTGCCAGCCAATCTGGAAACACCATATATTTT
>TRBV21-1|-|TRBJ1-1|-
CASSPHRGILPMNTEAFF
TGTGCCAGCAGCCCTCACAGGGGAATACTCCCAATGAACACTGAAGCTTTCTTT
>TRBV7-9|-|TRBJ1-2|-
CASSLLIGGAGYGYTF
TGTGCCAGCAGCTTATTGATCGGGGGCGCGGGCTATGGCTACACCTTC
>TRBV5-1|-|TRBJ1-1|few
CASRGVADTEAFF
TGCGCCAGCAGAGGGGTCGCCGACACTGAAGCTTTCTTT
>TRBV9|-|TRBJ2-7|-
CASSERSGTPYEQYF
TGTGCCAGCAGCGAGAGGAGCGGAACCCCCTACGAGCAGTACTTC
>TRBV10-3|TRBD2|TRBJ2-1|-
CAIRDSGGAYNEQFF
TGTGCCATCAGGGATAGCGGGGGGGCCTACAATGAGCAGTTCTTC
>TRBV27|-|TRBJ2-2|once
CASSRPYRELFF
TGTGCCAGCAGTAGGCCCTACCGGGAGCTGTTTTTT
>TRBV20-1|-|TRBJ2-7|once
CSSRADREQYF
TGCAGTTCACGTGCCGACAGGGAGCAGTACTTC
>TRBV7-9|-|TRBJ1-2|-
CASSLARGNYGYTF
TGTGCCAGCAGCTTAGCCAGGGGAAACTATGGCTACACCTTC
>TRBV25-1|-|TRBJ1-3|-
CASSLGGRGNTIYF
TGTGCCAGTTCTTTGGGGGGACGTGGAAACACCATATATTTT
>TRBV4-3|-|TRBJ1-2|-
CASSQIGGREGGYTF
TGCGCCAGCAGCCAGATCGGGGGTCGGGAAGGTGGCTACACCTTC
>TRBV2|TRBD2|TRBJ2-1|-
CASSEGERGEEFF
TGTGCCAGCAGTGAAGGGGAGCGGGGTGAGGAGTTCTTC
>TRBV27|TRBD1|TRBJ1-6|-
CASSLEDRGLRNSPLHF
TGTGCCAGCAGTTTAGAGGACAGGGGGCTTCGTAATTCACCCCTCCACTTT
>TRBV28|-|TRBJ1-6|-
CASSQGTSYNSPLHF
TGTGCCAGCAGTCAGGGGACTTCCTATAATTCACCCCTCCACTTT
>TRBV6-5|-|TRBJ1-6|-
CASSPGRINSPLHF
TGTGCCAGCAGTCCGGGACGGATTAATTCACCCCTCCACTTT
>TRBV6-8|-|TRBJ2-5|-
CASRREETQYF
TGTGCCAGCAGGAGAGAAGAGACCCAGTACTTC
>TRBV11-2|TRBD2|TRBJ2-1|-
CASSMLWRGDDNEQFF
TGTGCCAGCAGCATGCTATGGCGGGGGGACGACAATGAGCAGTTCTTC
>TRBV6-6|-|TRBJ2-4|-
CASSYSSEGSKNIQYF
TGTGCCAGCAGTTACTCGTCGGAGGGTTCCAAAAACATTCAGTACTTC
>TRBV14|-|TRBJ2-1|-
CASSLSGTRNEQFF
TGTGCCAGCAGCCTCTCCGGGACGAGGAATGAGCAGTTCTTC
>TRBV6-6|-|TRBJ1-5|-
CASSSGVDNQPQHF
TGTGCCAGCAGTTCGGGAGTCGATAATCAGCCCCAGCATTTT
>TRBV19|-|TRBJ2-3|-
CASRGDVRDTQYF
TGTGCCAGTAGGGGAGACGTTCGGGATACGCAGTATTTT
>TRBV29-1|-|TRBJ1-1|-
CSATINTEAFF
TGCAGCGCAACAATAAACACTGAAGCTTTCTTT
>TRBV6-6|TRBD1|TRBJ1-2|-
CASRGTGARDGYTF
TGTGCCAGCAGAGGGACAGGGGCTAGGGATGGCTACACCTTC
>TRBV30|-|TRBJ2-6|-
CAWSVKGSGLLGANVLTF
TGTGCCTGGAGTGTAAAGGGGTCGGGCCTTTTAGGGGCCAACGTCCTGACTTTC
>TRBV7-6|-|TRBJ1-6|-
CASSRGGRARGYNSPLHF
TGTGCCAGCAGCCGGGGGGGCCGGGCACGGGGATATAATTCACCCCTCCACTTT
>TRBV1|-|TRBJ2-7|-
CTSRQCRDRYEQYF
TGCACCAGCAGACAGTGCCGGGACAGGTACGAGCAGTACTTC
>TRBV6-1|TRBD1|TRBJ1-1|once
CASSLGQGVTEAFF
TGTGCCAGCAGTTTAGGACAGGGAGTTACTGAAGCTTTCTTT
>TRBV7-2|TRBD2|TRBJ2-1|once
CASSRLAKRGNEQFF
TGTGCCAGCAGCAGATTAGCTAAGCGGGGCAATGAGCAGTTCTTC
>TRBV10-3|TRBD1|TRBJ1-2|-
CAIGPDRGFSNYGYTF
TGTGCCATCGGGCCGGACAGGGGATTTAGTAACTATGGCTACACCTTC
>TRBV30|TRBD2|TRBJ2-3|once
CAWSLRLAGGSTDTQYF
TGTGCCTGGAGTCTCAGACTAGCGGGGGGGAGCACAGATACGCAGTATTTT
>TRBV5-1|-|TRBJ1-3|-
CASSLAPGNGNTIYF
TGCGCCAGCAGCTTGGCACCGGGGAACGGAAACACCATATATTTT
>TRBV11-2|TRBD1|TRBJ2-7|-
CASSLVIQGAHEQYF
TGTGCCAGCAGCTTAGTTATCCAGGGGGCCCACGAGCAGTACTTC
>TRBV21-1|-|TRBJ2-7|once
CASRDPSYEQYF
TGTGCCAGCCGGGACCCATCCTACGAGCAGTACTTC
>TRBV19|TRBD2|TRBJ2-5|-
CASSRRLARIQETQYF
TGTGCCAGTAGTCGACGACTAGCGCGGATACAAGAGACCCAGTACTTC